This T cell receptor (beta chain) was profiled in a study of blood T cells in healthy people across ages. This clonotype was seen a handful of times. Its specificity is not known. Study outcomes and limitations: In the absence of known donor CMV status, changes in expanded clonotypes were possibly confounded.

For the second PCR, which ran for about 6 to 11 cycles, a sample-barcoded 5' primer and a J-beta primer mix were used. MiXCR was run by TCRdb on the 5' RACE reads, yielding one entry per CDR3 protein. The table lists hundreds of thousands of distinct CDR3 sequences, around 50% of them singletons, with roughly 13% in the top ten. The CDR3 covers 15 residues. CDR1 and CDR2 (germline): WNHNN, SYGVQD (reference sequence). The junction had 4 bases not matched to a gene; V was cut back by 3 bases and J by 4 bases. Sequencing was done on a sample of blood. This sequence was found in a woman of 80 years or more in good health. The rearrangement uses TRBV10-1 and TRBJ2-5; 11 bases fit TRBD1. The CDR3 protein is CASSEGTGGAETQYF. The CDR3 DNA reads as TGCGCCAGCAGTGAAGGGACAGGGGGAGCAGAGACCCAGTACTTC.